The table lists the clone carrying this T cell receptor (beta chain) with a few counts. The target antigen is unknown. The CDR3 has 13 residues. V was cut by 10 bases and J by 1 base, with 14 bases left in between. The germline gives CDR1 ENHRY, CDR2 SYGVKD. The record originates from a study of T cell repertoires in cytomegalovirus infection. The study, taken as a whole, reports: There were carriers of CMV plus the relevant HLA, and cumulative public TCR beta family frequency identified them.

TCRdb reprocessed the reads via MiXCR and lists one record per CDR3 protein. The sample records around 900,000 distinct CDR3 sequences, approximately 31% being singletons. The TCR was taken from a human donor in good health (CMV status not recorded). Some clones in this sample may be carry-over from other donors' samples. The chain carries TRBV10-3 and TRBJ2-7; perhaps TRBD2 as D (5 bases). The material was cultured CD8+ T cells from PBMCs, obtained from culture after CMV antigen stimulation. CDR3 amino acids: CATLNEGSYEQYF. DNA of the CDR3: TGTGCCACCCTAAACGAGGGATCCTACGAGCAGTACTTC.